A selection of T cell receptor beta chains follows, all from one sample in a study of shared clonotypes between healthy human individuals. The assay was immunoSEQ multiplex PCR, and TCRdb's table has in-frame clones only and misses some. This table holds almost 700,000 clones, just over 90% found once. Sequencing was performed on naive CD8+ T cells sorted from blood. The receptors were gathered from a man between 25 and 39 years old in good health. CDR3s include the opening cysteine and the closing phenylalanine or tryptophan.

j_call v_call cdr3_aa
TRBJ2-5 TRBV6-5 CASSAPGIQETQYF
TRBJ1-1 TRBV11-2 CASSLTPEAFF
TRBJ2-3 TRBV6-1 CASSEAGLAADTQYF
TRBJ1-5 TRBV9 CASSFGQSKNQPQHF
TRBJ2-1 TRBV27 CASSFSRTSDHNEQFF
TRBJ2-1 TRBV19 CASRGVVQGIYNEQFF
TRBJ2-5 TRBV2 CASRVGTSGRRETQYF
TRBJ2-2 TRBV28 CASTYGGHGELFF
TRBJ1-5 TRBV9 CASSENPDRNQPQHF
TRBJ1-1 TRBV13 CASSQTGGDFEAFF
TRBJ1-1 TRBV28 CASSFRGNTEAFF
TRBJ1-2 TRBV4-1 CASSQDGGSYGYTF
TRBJ2-1 TRBV7-2 CASSSPAVEQFF
TRBJ2-3 TRBV7-9 CASSQVVGLDTQYF
TRBJ2-7 TRBV27 CASSAFGTVSYEQYF
TRBJ2-7 TRBV27 CASSLLSRRHEQYF
TRBJ2-1 TRBV5-1 CASSLVGTSGIGEQFF
TRBJ2-7 TRBV10-3 CAISDAGGASGVEQYF
TRBJ1-2 TRBV9 CATRRTPCCGRPNYGYTF
TRBJ2-3 TRBV28 CASSPNDITKAGGTDTQYF
TRBJ2-2 TRBV9 CASSVVAEMTGELFF
TRBJ2-1 TRBV7-2 CASSLIAVFGERDNEQFF
TRBJ2-5 TRBV29-1 CSVNPSGSWETQYF
TRBJ2-7 TRBV7-3 CASSYKGLAGITSEQYF
TRBJ2-1 TRBV7-3 CASSSGLAGGPEQFF
TRBJ1-1 TRBV5-1 CASSQDRGLNTEAFF
TRBJ2-1 TRBV9 CASSRAGNEQFF
TRBJ1-4 TRBV18 CASSPQDRSLNEKLFF
TRBJ2-7 TRBV11-2 CASSSDRNYEQYF
TRBJ2-5 TRBV11-2 CASSLIEKKGETQYF
TRBJ2-7 TRBV27 CASSELTSGYEQYF
TRBJ2-3 TRBV2 CASSSPGELDTQYF
TRBJ1-1 TRBV7-8 CASSRGDRGRLNTEAFF
TRBJ2-2 TRBV5-1 CASSLEGRVLPGELFF
TRBJ2-7 TRBV21-1 CASSKTQRFASGRSSYEQYF
TRBJ1-2 TRBV6-4 CASSDFPGQGYGYTF
TRBJ2-7 TRBV5-5 CASSDRDSFPYEQYF
TRBJ2-2 TRBV30 CAWGIGTIIGELFF
TRBJ2-1 TRBV7-9 CASSPRGAAEQFF
TRBJ2-1 TRBV7-2 CASSLASSGSRNEQFF
TRBJ2-3 TRBV27 CASSLFRETSTDTQYF
TRBJ2-2 TRBV10-2 CASRTPGLAPSGAGGELFF